This T cell receptor (beta chain) was sequenced for a study of monozygotic twins with inflammatory bowel disease. General observations from the study: Especially with disease activity, IBD patients had fewer clonotypes in common with others than healthy twins did.

TCRdb re-called the 5' RACE reads and shows each CDR3 protein once, DNA omitted. The clone table shows nearly 450,000 distinct CDR3 sequences, with the ten largest holding 2.4%. Turning to this clonotype: Its antigen remains unidentified.

The CDR3 runs 16 residues. Germline V gives CDR1 SGHRS, CDR2 YFSETQ. The sample comprised blood. The rearrangement uses TRBV5-1 and TRBJ2-6; TCRdb selects TRBD1, and the lack of DNA leaves this call unchecked. The TCR was taken from a human donor with ulcerative colitis or Crohn's disease, or a healthy co-twin of an affected twin (not recorded which). The CDR3 loop reads CASRIGAGAGANVLTF.